A single sample gave rise to the 11 T cell receptor beta chains below, sequenced in a study of T cells in Graves' hyperthyroidism and ophthalmopathy. The CDR3 regions of TCR beta were amplified from RNA transcripts. TCR CDR3 regions were first amplified by RT-PCR with HTBI primers. MiXCR, run by TCRdb on the multiplex PCR reads, gives a single entry per CDR3 protein. The table records roughly 280,000 distinct CDR3 sequences, 20% to 25% of them present only once. Source material: blood. These receptors all stem from a man aged 25 to 40 with Graves' ophthalmopathy.

The gene calls are TRBV5-1 and TRBJ2-2; 7 nucleotides line up with TRBD1. CDR1 and CDR2 (germline): SGHRS, YFSETQ. After removal of 1 base from V and 7 bases from J, the junction contained 13 bases not matched to a gene. This CDR3 comprises 17 residues. The CDR3 sequence is CASSLIATGSGNGELFF. The DNA of the CDR3 is TGCGCCAGCAGCTTGATTGCGACAGGGTCGGGGAACGGGGAGCTGTTTTTT.

This clonotype was picked up many times. This rearrangement joins TRBV2 to TRBJ2-3; D tentatively reads TRBD1 or TRBD2 (5 bases each). The CDR3 extends over 14 amino acids. Germline CDR1 is SNHLY and CDR2 is FYNNEI. The germline V and J ends were trimmed by 2 bases and 8 bases, with 14 bases remaining between them. For the CDR3, the DNA is TGTGCCAGCAGTGAATCCGGGACCAGGAGTACGCAGTATTTT. It specifies CASSESGTRSTQYF.

The V call is TRBV7-9, the J call TRBJ2-1, with 9 bases matching TRBD2. The CDR3 is 15 amino acids. J gave up 6 bases and V 7 bases, and 10 bases lay outside the gene matches. Germline V gene sequence: CDR1 SEHNR, CDR2 FQNEAQ (reference sequence). The CDR3 protein is CASTTSGALGNEQFF. Here the CDR3 DNA reads TGTGCCAGCACGACTAGCGGAGCCCTAGGCAATGAGCAGTTCTTC.

The gene calls are TRBV11-2 and TRBJ1-6; 9 bases map to TRBD1. Germline loops: CDR1 SGHAT, CDR2 FQNNGV. With 5 bases clipped from V and 8 bases from J, the junction kept 4 bases outside the gene matches. There are 14 residues in the CDR3. The CDR3 protein is CASSRGQGYSPLHF. The CDR3 coding sequence is TGTGCCAGCAGCCGCGGACAGGGGTATTCACCCCTCCACTTT.

The V call is TRBV5-1, the J call TRBJ1-2; D is perhaps TRBD1 (6 bases). CDR1 SGHRS and CDR2 YFSETQ come from the germline V gene. The CDR3 length is 15 residues. V was pared by 4 bases and J by 6 bases, with 19 bases between. The CDR3 DNA reads as TGCGCCAGCAGCAGCGGACAGCCGGCTCTTGATGGCTACACCTTC. Translation: CASSSGQPALDGYTF.

This clonotype was counted ten times or more. V and J are TRBV10-3 and TRBJ1-2, with TRBD1 matching 8 bases. Germline CDR1 ENHRY, CDR2 SYGVKD. This CDR3 region has 16 residues. The V segment lost 5 bases and the J segment 2 bases; nucleotides outside the gene matches: 10. CDR3 residues: CAISFRTGISNYGYTF. CDR3 bases: TGTGCCATCAGTTTCCGGACAGGGATCAGCAACTATGGCTACACCTTC.

In this sample, this clonotype turned up many times. The chain couples TRBV28 to TRBJ1-1, with no clear D. Between the trimmed V and J ends, which lost 3 bases and 1 base, there was a span of 12 bases. CDR1 MDHEN and CDR2 SYDVKM come from the germline V gene. The CDR3 sequence is 15 residues long. The CDR3 nucleotides are TGTGCCAGCAGTTTCGACCCGTCGCCGAACACTGAAGCTTTCTTT. The encoded protein is CASSFDPSPNTEAFF.

This sequence joins TRBV15 and TRBJ1-5; D unresolved. Germline V gives CDR1 LNHNV, CDR2 YYDKDF (reference sequence). With 1 base removed from V and 2 bases from J, the gap between germline ends came to 9 bases. This CDR3 is built from 15 residues. In nucleotides, the CDR3 is TGTGCCACCAGCAGAGCCGTCGGGGGCAATCAGCCCCAGCATTTT. Protein: CATSRAVGGNQPQHF.

The genes are TRBV7-9 and TRBJ2-6; 9 bases agree with TRBD2. Germline V gene data show CDR1 as SEHNR and CDR2 as FQNEAQ (reference sequence). The ends lost 8 bases at V and 0 bases at J; junction bases unmatched: 20. The CDR3 runs to 21 residues. CDR3 region: CASGQFLAGSLARSGANVLTF. CDR3 bases: TGTGCCAGCGGCCAATTCCTAGCGGGATCCCTCGCCCGCTCTGGGGCCAACGTCCTGACTTTC.

This clonotype was detected many times. The chain is built from TRBV2 and TRBJ2-6; D is possibly TRBD2 (5 bases). V was cut by 2 bases and J by 4 bases, with 12 bases left in between. Looked up from germline, CDR1 is SNHLY and CDR2 is FYNNEI. The CDR3 loop spans 16 amino acids. The CDR3 DNA sequence: TGTGCCAGCAGTGAAAGCCCGGGATTGGGGGCCAACGTCCTGACTTTC. This encodes CASSESPGLGANVLTF.

The rearrangement uses TRBV3-1 and TRBJ2-1; D is tentatively TRBD1 or TRBD2 (5 bases each). The CDR3 sequence is 15 residues long. Trimming stripped 4 bases from V and 5 bases from J, with 15 bases between. Germline-derived CDR1 and CDR2 are LGHDT and YNNKEL (reference sequence). The DNA of the CDR3 is TGTGCCAGCAGCCGCCTTGGGGTGGGGGACAATGAGCAGTTCTTC. Protein product: CASSRLGVGDNEQFF.